A single sample gave rise to the 12 T cell receptor beta chains below, sequenced in a study of PD-1 blockade in classical Hodgkin lymphoma. Each patient experienced a relapse that followed autologous stem cell transplantation, and brentuximab vedotin exposure varied. Data came from immunoSEQ multiplex PCR; TCRdb stores just in-frame clones and leaves some out. The sample lists 30,000 or so clones; roughly four fifths were seen once. The sample here was peripheral blood mononuclear cells (PBMCs), taken at baseline. All receptors derive from a human donor with classical Hodgkin lymphoma.

This rearrangement joins TRBV18 to TRBJ1-3; 7 bases align to TRBD1. CDR1 and CDR2 from the germline V gene are KGHSH and LQKENI. The CDR3 totals 17 residues. The J segment lost 4 bases and the V segment lost 0 bases, leaving 9 bases of the junction unmatched. CDR3 nucleotides: TGTGCCAGCTCACCACCGGCAGGGGGACTTTCCGGAAACACCATATATTTT. Its protein product is CASSPPAGGLSGNTIYF. Using reference TRBV18 and TRBJ1-3 for the parts outside the CDR3, the full variable domain is NAGVMQNPRHLVRRRGQEARLRCSPMKGHSHVYWYRQLPEEGLKFMVYLQKENIIDESGMPKERFSAEFPKEGPSILRIQQVVRGDSAAYFCASSPPAGGLSGNTIYFGEGSWLTVV.

Remarks on this clone: This sample also contains other DNA sequences that code for the same CDR3. This chain joins TRBV5-5 and TRBJ1-4; D unresolved. Trimming took off 6 bases at V and 4 bases at J, with 16 bases between the two ends. The CDR3 extends over 15 amino acids. CDR1 is SGHKS, CDR2 YYEKEE, per germline (reference sequence). For the CDR3, the DNA is TGTGCCAGCACCGGACGTAGAGACCTTAATGAAAAACTGTTTTTT. This gives the protein CASTGRRDLNEKLFF.

The sample holds one count of this clone. CDR3 nucleotides: TGTGCCAGCAGTTACGCTCCCAGGGTGGCCTATGGCTACACCTTC. As protein: CASSYAPRVAYGYTF. This chain connects TRBV6-6 to TRBJ1-2, with TRBD1 as a possible D gene (5 bases). V lost 2 bases to trimming and J lost 4 bases, with 14 bases between them. CDR3 length: 15 residues. Germline assignment: CDR1 MNHNY and CDR2 SVGAGI (reference sequence).

V is TRBV6-1 and J is TRBJ1-2; D not resolved. This CDR3 contains 16 residues. V lost 1 base to trimming and J lost 5 bases, with 17 bases between them. CDR1 is MNHNS and CDR2 is SASEGT in the germline V gene. For the CDR3, the DNA is TGTGCCAGCAGTGAAGGAGGGCAGGCGGAAGGTTATGGCTACACCTTC. The encoded protein is CASSEGGQAEGYGYTF.

The chain links TRBV7-2 to TRBJ1-5, with D possibly being TRBD1 (5 bases). V shed 1 base and J shed 7 bases, with 8 bases lying between them. Germline V CDR1 and CDR2: SGHTA, FQGNSA. The CDR3 sequence is 13 residues long. CDR3 coding DNA: TGTGCCAGCAGCTTAGGCCGGGGGCAGCCCCAGCATTTT. This translates into CASSLGRGQPQHF.

The chain links TRBV21-1 to TRBJ1-1. TRBV21-1 is tagged as a pseudogene. This CDR3 region has 18 residues. CDR3: CASPKKRGREHGDTEAFF. In DNA form, the CDR3 reads TGTGCCAGCCCGAAAAAAAGGGGGAGGGAGCACGGGGACACTGAAGCTTTCTTT.

Written as DNA, the CDR3 is TGTGCTAGTGGTTTTCTACCACAGGAAGCTGAAGCTTTCTTT. Amino acid sequence: CASGFLPQEAEAFF. V is TRBV12-5 and J is TRBJ1-1; TRBD1 is a possible D gene (5 bases). The germline gives CDR1 LGHNT, CDR2 FRNRAP. V gave up 3 bases and J gave up 6 bases, with 14 bases separating them. The CDR3 is 14 amino acids. Drawing the rest from reference TRBV12-5 and TRBJ1-1, the complete variable domain is DARVTQTPRHKVTEMGQEVTMRCQPILGHNTVFWYRQTMMQGLELLAYFRNRAPLDDSGMPKDRFSAEMPDATLATLKIQPSEPRDSAVYFCASGFLPQEAEAFFGQGTRLTVV.

This chain links TRBV2 with TRBJ1-2; D unresolved. Trimming stripped 5 bases from V and 4 bases from J, with 8 bases between. CDR1 and CDR2 (germline): SNHLY, FYNNEI. The CDR3 contains 12 residues. Written as DNA, the CDR3 is TGTGCCAGCAGTCTCGATTTCTATGGCTACACCTTC. This codes for CASSLDFYGYTF.

The chain has TRBV5-6 and TRBJ1-1; no clear D. The germline V gene has CDR1 SGHDT and CDR2 YYEEEE. The V gene lost 4 bases and the J gene lost 3 bases, with 16 bases spanning the gap. The CDR3 is 15 residues long. CDR3 nucleotides: TGTGCCAGCAGCCTGGAGGGCTTAGGGCACACTGAAGCTTTCTTT. As protein: CASSLEGLGHTEAFF.

V is TRBV5-1 and J is TRBJ2-7; perhaps TRBD1 as D (5 bases). The CDR3 runs to 14 residues. Germline CDR1 SGHRS, CDR2 YFSETQ. V was clipped by 4 bases and J by 0 bases, with 11 bases between them. The CDR3 coding sequence is TGCGCCAGCAGCCAAAGGGGCGACTCCTACGAGCAGTACTTC. Amino acids: CASSQRGDSYEQYF.

CDR3 in DNA: TGTGCCAGCAGTTACTCCAGGTTTGGGGCCTACGAGCAGTACTTC. Translated, it gives CASSYSRFGAYEQYF. This sequence joins TRBV6-5 and TRBJ2-7; D not resolved. Germline V lookup: CDR1 MNHEY, CDR2 SVGAGI. V gave up 0 bases and J gave up 2 bases, with 11 bases separating them. The length of the CDR3 is 15 residues.

This chain joins TRBV28 and TRBJ2-3; 13 bases are a match to TRBD2. Per germline, CDR1 MDHEN and CDR2 SYDVKM. This CDR3 region has 16 residues. V gave up 6 bases and J gave up 2 bases; unmatched junction bases: 5. The CDR3, as DNA: TGTGCCAGCAGCTCCGGGACTAGCGGGGACACAGATACGCAGTATTTT. This translates into CASSSGTSGDTDTQYF. Complete variable domain (other parts from reference TRBV28 and TRBJ2-3): DVKVTQSSRYLVKRTGEKVFLECVQDMDHENMFWYRQDPGLGLRLIYFSYDVKMKEKGDIPEGYSVSREKKERFSLILESASTNQTSMYLCASSSGTSGDTDTQYFGPGTRLTVL.